Reported below is one T cell receptor (beta chain). Antigen: not known. The data were taken from a study of early T cells in non-severe SARS-CoV-2 infection. About the research overall: Sequencing used unsorted whole-blood bulk RNA, so chains lack pairing. Study results and limitations: Private and CD4 specificities were missed by VDJdb matching, which favored anti-spike CD8 responses.

With V trimmed by 0 bases and J by 2 bases, 6 bases remained unmatched. This CDR3 is 17 amino acids long. Germline CDR1 is ENHRY and CDR2 is SYGVKD. Each cDNA molecule carried a unique molecular identifier. Using its own MiXCR run on the 5' RACE reads, TCRdb lists one record per CDR3 protein. The sample includes fewer than 80,000 distinct CDR3 sequences, 12% seen only once; the top ten take 3% to 5%. The sample consisted of whole blood. The origin of this receptor is an adult who was a healthcare worker with PCR-confirmed SARS-CoV-2 infection or an uninfected control (not recorded which). The gene calls are TRBV10-3 and TRBJ2-5, with 10 bases matching TRBD2. CDR3 in DNA: TGTGCCATCAGTGAGTCGGAAGAACTAGCGGGGCAAGAGACCCAGTACTTC. Amino acid sequence: CAISESEELAGQETQYF.